This T cell receptor beta chain was retrieved from a study of blood T cell repertoires in COVID-19. On the study more broadly: There were acute and convalescent COVID-19 samples, and they came from the United States, Italy and Spain.

Assay: immunoSEQ multiplex PCR; the TCRdb copy retains only in-frame clones and omits some. In the table there are 75,000 to 100,000 clones, around 90% of which are singletons. V was trimmed by 5 bases and J by 9 bases, leaving 14 bases between them. This CDR3 region has 13 residues. The V gene's germline CDR1 is SGHTA and CDR2 FQGNSA. Sample: peripheral blood. The origin of this receptor is a man between 65 and 85 years old with acute or convalescent COVID-19. This chain connects TRBV7-2 to TRBJ1-5, with unresolved D. The CDR3 nucleotides are TGTGCCAGCAGCCCCACTCGGGGAATGCCCCAGCATTTT. This codes for CASSPTRGMPQHF.